These 7 T cell receptor beta chains share one sample of origin, sequenced in a study of blood T cell repertoires in COVID-19. TCRdb keeps only in-frame clones here, not all; method: immunoSEQ multiplex PCR. The top ten hold over 7% of the sample, which has about 200,000 clones, around 80% seen once. The sequencing input was peripheral blood. The receptor source for this set is a woman aged 70-85 years with acute or convalescent COVID-19.

The CDR3: CASGSRGPGETQYF. CDR3 bases: TGTGCTAGTGGTTCGAGGGGGCCGGGGGAGACCCAGTACTTC. The gene calls are TRBV12-5 and TRBJ2-5; 7 positions match TRBD1. CDR1 is LGHNT, CDR2 FRNRAP, per germline. V shed 4 bases, J shed 5 bases, and the junction held 7 bases outside the gene matches. The length of the CDR3 is 14 residues. Variable domain in full (rest from reference TRBV12-5 and TRBJ2-5): DARVTQTPRHKVTEMGQEVTMRCQPILGHNTVFWYRQTMMQGLELLAYFRNRAPLDDSGMPKDRFSAEMPDATLATLKIQPSEPRDSAVYFCASGSRGPGETQYFGPGTRLLVL.

The rearrangement uses TRBV4-3 and TRBJ2-2; D unresolved. Germline V gene lookup returns CDR1 LGHNA and CDR2 YSLEER. Trimming took 0 bases from V and 4 from J, leaving 6 bases between them. CDR3 length: 14 amino acids. CDR3 DNA sequence: TGCGCCAGCAGCCAAGATCCCTTCACCGGGGAGCTGTTTTTT. Its protein product is CASSQDPFTGELFF.

This clone has only one observation. This chain links TRBV7-8 with TRBJ1-2; D might be TRBD1 (6 bases). Germline CDR1 and CDR2: SGHVS and FQNEAQ. This CDR3 region has 19 residues. V gave up 5 bases and J gave up 6 bases, with 31 bases separating them. The DNA for the CDR3 is TGTGCCAGCAGCCAACTTATCACGACAGGCGGCGCGAGGTATAATGGCTACACCTTC. As protein: CASSQLITTGGARYNGYTF.

This sequence joins TRBV2 and TRBJ2-3; TRBD2 might be the D (5 bases). Trimming stripped 7 bases from V and 2 bases from J, with 13 bases between. The CDR3 is 14 amino acids. CDR1 is SNHLY and CDR2 is FYNNEI in the germline V gene. The CDR3 region is CASIRGSVTDTQYF. The DNA of the CDR3 is TGTGCCAGCATTCGAGGGTCCGTCACAGATACGCAGTATTTT. Full variable domain (remainder filled in from reference TRBV2 and TRBJ2-3): EPEVTQTPSHQVTQMGQEVILRCVPISNHLYFYWYRQILGQKVEFLVSFYNNEISEKSEIFDDQFSVERPDGSNFTLKIRSTKLEDSAMYFCASIRGSVTDTQYFGPGTRLTVL.

The rearrangement uses TRBV2 and TRBJ1-6; maybe TRBD1 (5 bases). The length of the CDR3 is 14 residues. CDR1 and CDR2 from the germline V gene are SNHLY and FYNNEI. Between the trimmed V and J ends, which lost 7 bases and 2 bases, there was a span of 9 bases. The CDR3 protein is CASKPGTYNSPLHF. As DNA, the CDR3 is TGTGCCAGCAAACCAGGGACCTATAATTCACCCCTCCACTTT.

There are a few counts of this clone. The chain carries TRBV30 and TRBJ1-1; TRBD1 agrees at 10 bases. CDR1 GTSNPN and CDR2 SVGIG come from the germline V gene (reference sequence). V trimming: 2 bases; J trimming: 8 bases; junction bases outside the gene matches: 5. The CDR3 has 13 amino acids. The CDR3 sequence: CAWSPDRGKEAFF. The CDR3 nucleotides are TGTGCCTGGAGTCCGGACAGGGGGAAAGAAGCTTTCTTT.

The chain joins TRBV24-1 to TRBJ2-7, with 9 nucleotides matching TRBD1. Germline trimming cut 3 bases from V and 3 bases from J; bases unmatched to any gene: 5. In germline, CDR1 is KGHDR, CDR2 SFDVKD. The CDR3 has 15 residues. The DNA for the CDR3 is TGTGCCACCAGTGATCCCCGGGACAGGGACTACGAGCAGTACGTC. Encoded protein: CATSDPRDRDYEQYV.